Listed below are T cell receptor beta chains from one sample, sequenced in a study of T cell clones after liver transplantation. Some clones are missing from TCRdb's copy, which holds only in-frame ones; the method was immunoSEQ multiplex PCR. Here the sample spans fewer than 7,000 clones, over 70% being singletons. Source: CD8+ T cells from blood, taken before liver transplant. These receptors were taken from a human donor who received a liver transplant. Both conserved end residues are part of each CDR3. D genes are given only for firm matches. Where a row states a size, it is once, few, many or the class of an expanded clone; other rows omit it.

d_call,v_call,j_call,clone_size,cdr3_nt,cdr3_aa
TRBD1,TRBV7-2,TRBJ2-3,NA,TGTGCCAGCGACAGGGGGTACGCAGATACGCAGTATTTT,CASDRGYADTQYF
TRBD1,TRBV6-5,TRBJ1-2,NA,TGTGCCAGCAGTTACGGAGGGGGCCCCTATGGCTACACCTTC,CASSYGGGPYGYTF
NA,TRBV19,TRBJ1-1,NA,TGTGCCAGTAGTATGGCCAGCCAGAACACTGAAGCTTTCTTT,CASSMASQNTEAFF
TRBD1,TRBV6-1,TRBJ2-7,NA,TGTGCCAGCAGTGACAGGGGGTACTCCTACGAGCAGTACTTC,CASSDRGYSYEQYF
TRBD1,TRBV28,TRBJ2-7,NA,TGTGCCAGCTCGGGGTCGAGGGGGCGAGAATACGAGCAGTACTTC,CASSGSRGREYEQYF
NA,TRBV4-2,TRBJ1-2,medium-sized,TGTGCCAGCAGCCAAGTGGAGGCCCCTGGCTACACCTTC,CASSQVEAPGYTF
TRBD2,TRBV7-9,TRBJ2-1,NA,TGTGCCAGCAGCTTGGGGGGGTCTAAAGGTGAGCAGTTCTTC,CASSLGGSKGEQFF
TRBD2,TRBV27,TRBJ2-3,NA,TGTGCCAGCAGCGGGACTAGCCTTGGCACAGATACGCAGTATTTT,CASSGTSLGTDTQYF
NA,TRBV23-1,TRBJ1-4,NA,TGCGCCAGCAGTCATGGGGGGGCAACTAATGAAAAACTGTTTTTT,CASSHGGATNEKLFF
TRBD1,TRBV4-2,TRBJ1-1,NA,TGTGCCAGCAGCCAAACGTGGGACAGTCTGAACACTGAAGCTTTCTTT,CASSQTWDSLNTEAFF
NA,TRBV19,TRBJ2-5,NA,TGTGCCAGTAGTATGAGCTCCCGCGGCCAAGAGACCCAGTACTTC,CASSMSSRGQETQYF
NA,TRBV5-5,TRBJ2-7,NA,TGTGCCAGCAGCACTGAGACATACTCCTACGAGCAGTACTTC,CASSTETYSYEQYF
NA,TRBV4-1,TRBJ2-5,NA,TGCGCCAGCAGCCAAGAGGATCTGGGCAGGGAGACCCAGTACTTC,CASSQEDLGRETQYF
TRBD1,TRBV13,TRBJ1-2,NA,TGTGCCAGCAGCTCCGGGACAGGGGCCCACTATGGCTACACCTTC,CASSSGTGAHYGYTF
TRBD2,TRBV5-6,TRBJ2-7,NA,TGTGCCAGCAGCTTGGGAGGGGAGGGCCCCTACGAGCAGTACTTC,CASSLGGEGPYEQYF
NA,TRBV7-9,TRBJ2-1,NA,TGTGCCAGCAGCCCCTCAAGCGAGCAGTTCTTC,CASSPSSEQFF
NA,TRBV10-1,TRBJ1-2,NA,TGCGCCAGCAGACCGGGATTCAGCCAATTCTATGGCTACACCTTC,CASRPGFSQFYGYTF
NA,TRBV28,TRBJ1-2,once,TGTGCCAGCAGCGCTACAGGGAACAGTAACTATGGCTACACCTTC,CASSATGNSNYGYTF
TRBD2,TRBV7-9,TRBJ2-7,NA,TGTGCCAGCAGCTTCCCCCCCAGACTAGCGGACTCCTACGAGCAGTACTTC,CASSFPPRLADSYEQYF
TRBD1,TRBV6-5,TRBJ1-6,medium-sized,TGTGCCAGCAGTTTGGACAGGGGAGGGTCACCCCTCCACTTT,CASSLDRGGSPLHF
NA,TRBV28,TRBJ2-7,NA,TGTGCCAGCAGCCGCGGGGAGGAGCAGTACTTC,CASSRGEEQYF
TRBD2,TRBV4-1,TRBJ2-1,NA,TGCGCCAGCAGCCAAGCGTCCCCCGGGGGGGCTAGCGATGAGCAGTTCTTC,CASSQASPGGASDEQFF
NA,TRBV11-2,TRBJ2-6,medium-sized,TGTGCCAGCAGGGCTCCCTCTGGGGCCAACGTCCTGACTTTC,CASRAPSGANVLTF
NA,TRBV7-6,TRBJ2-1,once,TGTGCCAGCAGCCGAACGACGAAACTAGGGTACAATGAGCAGTTCTTC,CASSRTTKLGYNEQFF
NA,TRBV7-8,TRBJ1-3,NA,TGTGCCAGCAGCTTACAGGGTACGGGAAACACCATATATTTT,CASSLQGTGNTIYF
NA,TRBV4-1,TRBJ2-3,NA,TGCGCCAGCAGCCAAGTTACTGCTAGCACAGATACGCAGTATTTT,CASSQVTASTDTQYF
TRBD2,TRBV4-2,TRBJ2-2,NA,TGTGCCAGCAGCCCTGATGAGACTAGCGGAGCAAACACCGGGGAGCTGTTTTTT,CASSPDETSGANTGELFF
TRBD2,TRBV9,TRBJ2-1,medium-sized,TGTGCCAGCAGCGTAGGATCTAGCGGGAGGACTAGGGATGAGCAGTTCTTC,CASSVGSSGRTRDEQFF
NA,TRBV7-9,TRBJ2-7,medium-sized,TGTGCCAGCAGCTTAAGGGACGAACAGTACTTC,CASSLRDEQYF
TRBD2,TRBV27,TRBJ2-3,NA,TGTGCCAGCAGTTCCCCGGGACTAGCGGGGGGGCCGCGAGATACGCAGTATTTT,CASSSPGLAGGPRDTQYF
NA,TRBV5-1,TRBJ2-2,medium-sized,TGCGCCAGCAGCTTGTTGGTTAACAAGAACACCGGGGAGCTGTTTTTT,CASSLLVNKNTGELFF
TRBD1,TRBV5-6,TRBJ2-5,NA,TGTGCCAGCAGCACGGGACAGCTGGGAGAGACCCAGTACTTC,CASSTGQLGETQYF
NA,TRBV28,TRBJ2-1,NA,TGTGCCAGCAGTTTCGAGGGGAATGAGCAGTTCTTC,CASSFEGNEQFF
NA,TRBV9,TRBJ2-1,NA,TGTGCCAGCAGCGTAGAACTGTCCCCCTACAATGAGCAGTTCTTC,CASSVELSPYNEQFF
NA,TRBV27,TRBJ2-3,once,TGTGCCAGCAGTCCTACCGACAGTCGGACATCCCTCACAGATACGCAGTATTTT,CASSPTDSRTSLTDTQYF
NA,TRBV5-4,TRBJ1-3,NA,TGTGCCAGCAGCTTGGGCTCTCTTGCTGGAAACACCATATATTTT,CASSLGSLAGNTIYF
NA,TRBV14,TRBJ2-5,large,TGTGCCAGCGGTAACCTCGGACGGAAAGAGACCCAGTACTTC,CASGNLGRKETQYF
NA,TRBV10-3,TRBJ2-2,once,TGTGCCATCAGTGAGTCGGTAGACCCCAGGGGGAGGCACACCGGGGAGCTGTTTTTT,CAISESVDPRGRHTGELFF
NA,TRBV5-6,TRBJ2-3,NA,TGTGCCAGCAGCGCGCCGGGCAGGGGGGCAGATACGCAGTATTTT,CASSAPGRGADTQYF
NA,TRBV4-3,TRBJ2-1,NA,TGCGCCAGCAGCCAAGATTTGCAGGGAAATGAGCAGTTCTTC,CASSQDLQGNEQFF
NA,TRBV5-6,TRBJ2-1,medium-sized,TGTGCCAGCAGCCCCTTGACAGGCGACCATGAGCAGTTCTTC,CASSPLTGDHEQFF
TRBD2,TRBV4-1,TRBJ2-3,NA,TGCGCCAGCACCGCCAAGGAGACTAGCGGGAGGTGGTCAGATACGCAGTATTTT,CASTAKETSGRWSDTQYF
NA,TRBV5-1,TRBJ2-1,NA,TGCGCCAGCAGACGGACAGCGGCCTACAATGAGCAGTTCTTC,CASRRTAAYNEQFF
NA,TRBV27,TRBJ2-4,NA,TGTGCCAGCAGCCGGTTGGGGGACGAAAACATTCAGTACTTC,CASSRLGDENIQYF
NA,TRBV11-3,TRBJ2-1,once,TGTGCCAGCAGCCCGGACAAGGGATATAACAATGAGCAGTTCTTC,CASSPDKGYNNEQFF